This T cell receptor (beta chain) originates from a study of T-cell reconstitution after alpha-beta-depleted transplantation in children. Researchers prepared the TCRbeta library using unique molecular identifiers, the study reports. TCRdb processed the PCR reads anew with MiXCR; each CDR3 protein has one entry. This table holds roughly 300,000 distinct CDR3 sequences, 10% to 13% found once. CDR1 is LNHDA and CDR2 is SQIVND in the germline V gene (reference sequence). This CDR3 contains 12 residues. The ends were cut back, 3 bases at V and 11 bases at J, with 11 bases in the middle. The V gene is TRBV19, the J gene TRBJ1-5; TRBD1 is a possible D gene (6 bases). The TCR comes from a human donor who donated a stem cell graft to a child with acute lymphoblastic leukemia. This sample comprised PBMCs from the stem cell graft donor, obtained from the stem cell graft. The CDR3 here is CASSIIGGAQHF. The DNA of the CDR3 is TGTGCCAGTAGTATCATAGGGGGGGCCCAGCATTTT. Using reference TRBV19 and TRBJ1-5 for the parts outside the CDR3, the full variable domain is DGGITQSPKYLFRKEGQNVTLSCEQNLNHDAMYWYRQDPGQGLRLIYYSQIVNDFQKGDIAEGYSVSREKKESFPLTVTSAQKNPTAFYLCASSIIGGAQHFGDGTRLSIL.